One sample yielded the 19 T cell receptor beta chains listed below, sequenced in a study of tumour-infiltrating T cells in Burkitt lymphoma. The assay was immunoSEQ multiplex PCR, and TCRdb's table has in-frame clones only and misses some. The table shows around 46,000 clones, with around 30% occurring only once. The material sequenced was tumor tissue. The receptors shown here come from a human donor with Burkitt lymphoma.

The J gene is TRBJ2-7, the V gene TRBV10-2, with TRBD2 matching over 10 bases. The germline CDR1 and CDR2 sequences are WSHSY and SAAADI. This CDR3 spans 14 amino acids. V lost 6 bases to trimming and J lost 1 base; unmatched junction nucleotides: 3. Here the CDR3 reads CASRGGLASYEQYF. The DNA for the CDR3 is TGCGCCAGCAGGGGGGGACTAGCGTCCTACGAGCAGTACTTC.

The chain combines TRBV19 with TRBJ1-2; TRBD1 matches at 8 bases. The CDR3 spans 16 residues. Trimming removed 6 bases from V and 4 bases from J; junction bases left unmatched: 13. Germline CDR1 is LNHDA and CDR2 is SQIVND (reference sequence). The CDR3 DNA reads TGTGCCAGTAGGGACCGACAGGGGACGGATCTCTATGGCTACACCTTC. Its translation is CASRDRQGTDLYGYTF.

In this sample, this clone turned up a few times. The V and J genes are TRBV4-3 and TRBJ2-5; no firm D call. The CDR3 is made up of 16 amino acids. Germline lookup yields CDR1 LGHNA and CDR2 YSLEER. V lost 1 base to trimming and J lost 4 bases, with 16 bases between them. The CDR3 is CASSQGGTASRETQYF. The CDR3 DNA sequence: TGCGCCAGCAGCCAAGGGGGTACTGCGAGCCGAGAGACCCAGTACTTC.

The rearrangement joins TRBV30 to TRBJ1-2; D unresolved. Trimming removed 1 base from V and 0 bases from J, with 12 bases in between. CDR1 is GTSNPN and CDR2 is SVGIG in the germline V gene (reference sequence). The CDR3 totals 15 residues. The CDR3 sequence: CAWSGVVLTNYGYTF. CDR3 DNA: TGTGCCTGGAGTGGGGTGGTGCTGACTAACTATGGCTACACCTTC.

The gene calls are TRBV18 and TRBJ2-1; possible D gene TRBD2, 6 bases. V dropped 1 base and J dropped 4 bases, with 14 bases sitting between them. The germline V gene has CDR1 KGHSH and CDR2 LQKENI. The CDR3 contains 16 residues. CDR3 DNA: TGTGCCAGCTCACCACGGACGGGGGTTGGGTACAATGAGCAGTTCTTC. This sequence encodes CASSPRTGVGYNEQFF. Full variable domain (remainder filled in from reference TRBV18 and TRBJ2-1): NAGVMQNPRHLVRRRGQEARLRCSPMKGHSHVYWYRQLPEEGLKFMVYLQKENIIDESGMPKERFSAEFPKEGPSILRIQQVVRGDSAAYFCASSPRTGVGYNEQFFGPGTRLTVL.

The chain recombines TRBV5-1 with TRBJ2-1; possible D gene TRBD2, 7 bases. V shed 0 bases and J shed 5 bases, with 12 bases lying between them. The germline V gene encodes CDR1 SGHRS and CDR2 YFSETQ. The CDR3 consists of 15 residues. The CDR3 nucleotides are TGCGCCAGCAGCTTGGAGGGGGGGAAGAACAATGAGCAGTTCTTC. Translating gives CASSLEGGKNNEQFF.

The V call is TRBV2, the J call TRBJ2-7, with 10 bases matching TRBD1. After removal of 6 bases from V and 6 bases from J, the junction contained 8 bases not matched to a gene. The V gene's germline CDR1 is SNHLY and CDR2 FYNNEI. The CDR3 covers 14 residues. The CDR3 DNA reads as TGTGCCAGCAGAAAGGGGACAGGGGACGGCGAGCAGTACTTC. It is translated as CASRKGTGDGEQYF. Together with reference TRBV2 and TRBJ2-7, the CDR3 gives the full variable domain: EPEVTQTPSHQVTQMGQEVILRCVPISNHLYFYWYRQILGQKVEFLVSFYNNEISEKSEIFDDQFSVERPDGSNFTLKIRSTKLEDSAMYFCASRKGTGDGEQYFGPGTRLTVT.

This chain joins TRBV5-4 and TRBJ2-3, with D hard to call. The CDR3 spans 14 residues. Germline V gene lookup returns CDR1 SGHNT and CDR2 YYREEE (reference sequence). The ends were cut back, 4 bases at V and 10 bases at J, with 19 bases in the middle. The CDR3 loop is CASSPTAGDPAQYF. The CDR3 DNA sequence: TGTGCCAGCAGCCCTACGGCAGGAGATCCTGCGCAGTATTTT.

This chain joins TRBV5-1 and TRBJ2-2; D unresolved. Looked up from germline, CDR1 is SGHRS and CDR2 is YFSETQ. The CDR3 sequence is 14 residues long. V dropped 3 bases and J dropped 4 bases, with 10 bases sitting between them. The CDR3 DNA is TGCGCCAGCAGCTCCGAAATCGGCACCGGGGAGCTGTTTTTT. Protein: CASSSEIGTGELFF.

The table lists this clone with a few counts. The genes are TRBV4-3 and TRBJ1-1; D is possibly TRBD1 (6 bases). V lost 4 bases and J lost 11, with 17 bases in between. Germline V gene sequence: CDR1 LGHNA, CDR2 YSLEER. CDR3 length equals 13 residues. The DNA for the CDR3 is TGCGCCAGCAGCCGCTTACAGGGAAGAGGTGCTTTCTTT. Its protein product is CASSRLQGRGAFF.

V is TRBV13 and J is TRBJ2-5; 14 nucleotides agree with TRBD2. The germline V gene has CDR1 PRHDT and CDR2 FYEKMQ (reference sequence). After removal of 8 bases from V and 4 bases from J, the junction contained 3 bases not matched to a gene. The CDR3 extends over 14 amino acids. The CDR3 here is CASRLAGGRETQYF. DNA for the CDR3: TGTGCCAGCCGACTAGCGGGGGGGCGAGAGACCCAGTACTTC.

The V gene is TRBV11-2, the J gene TRBJ2-5, with D possibly being TRBD2 (7 bases). Trimming pared 3 bases from V and 14 bases from J, leaving 16 bases between. The CDR3 length is 12 residues. In germline, CDR1 is SGHAT, CDR2 FQNNGV. The CDR3: CASSFAGGPRYF. In nucleotides, the CDR3 is TGTGCCAGCAGCTTCGCCGGGGGGCCCCGTTACTTC.

The V and J genes are TRBV27 and TRBJ1-6; D unclear. With 2 bases removed from V and 0 bases from J, the gap between germline ends came to 11 bases. The CDR3 totals 17 residues. Per the germline V gene, CDR1 is MNHEY and CDR2 is SMNVEV (reference sequence). As DNA, the CDR3 is TGTGCCAGCAGTTTAGGCGCCACAGTCTCCTATAATTCACCCCTCCACTTT. The encoded protein is CASSLGATVSYNSPLHF.

This clone was seen only a few times. The rearrangement joins TRBV4-2 to TRBJ1-5; no clear D gene. CDR1 is LGHNA and CDR2 is YNFKEQ in the germline V gene. This CDR3 is 14 amino acids long. V was trimmed by 1 base and J by 7 bases, leaving 11 bases between them. The CDR3 region is CASSQGGGKQPQHF. The DNA of the CDR3 is TGTGCCAGCAGCCAAGGTGGTGGGAAGCAGCCCCAGCATTTT.

In this sample, this clone turned up a few times. This chain links TRBV27 with TRBJ2-3, with 9 bases fitting TRBD1. After removal of 6 bases from V and 2 bases from J, the junction contained 6 bases not matched to a gene. Per the germline V gene, CDR1 is MNHEY and CDR2 is SMNVEV (reference sequence). This CDR3 spans 15 amino acids. CDR3 region: CASSFWTGVTDTQYF. In DNA, the CDR3 is TGTGCCAGCAGCTTCTGGACAGGGGTCACAGATACGCAGTATTTT.

This clone was observed once. The V call is TRBV28, the J call TRBJ2-2, with D uncertain. CDR1 and CDR2 (germline): MDHEN, SYDVKM. V was trimmed by 5 bases and J by 1 base, leaving 5 bases between them. CDR3 length: 13 amino acids. The CDR3 nucleotides read TGTGCCAGCAGTGCCAAGAACACCGGGGAGCTGTTTTTT. It codes for CASSAKNTGELFF.

The chain carries TRBV19 and TRBJ2-6; D is unresolved. V was trimmed by 7 bases and J by 3 bases, leaving 13 bases between them. CDR3 length equals 15 residues. Germline V gene data show CDR1 as LNHDA and CDR2 as SQIVND (reference sequence). CDR3 bases: TGTGCCAGTAACCCGTATCGCTATGGGGCCAACGTCCTGACTTTC. Translation gives CASNPYRYGANVLTF.

This chain links TRBV5-1 with TRBJ2-2, with a tentative D call TRBD1 (5 bases). Germline V gene lookup returns CDR1 SGHRS and CDR2 YFSETQ. With 2 bases removed from V and 6 bases from J, the gap between germline ends came to 17 bases. The length of the CDR3 is 16 residues. The CDR3, as DNA: TGCGCCAGCAGCTTATCTGCAGGGAAAATCTCCGGGGAGCTGTTTTTT. Its protein is CASSLSAGKISGELFF.

The chain couples TRBV4-3 to TRBJ2-2; 9 positions match TRBD2. J was trimmed by 5 bases and V by 11 bases; bases with no gene match: 9. The CDR3 loop spans 14 amino acids. Germline V lookup: CDR1 LGHNA, CDR2 YSLEER. CDR3 protein: CARLAGVETGELFF. As DNA, the CDR3 is TGCGCCCGGTTAGCGGGGGTGGAAACCGGGGAGCTGTTTTTT.